Below are 29 T cell receptor beta chains sequenced from a single sample in a study of shared clonotypes between healthy human individuals (TCRdb year 2020). The method was the immunoSEQ multiplex PCR assay. The clones in this table, taken by TCRdb from immuneACCESS, are in-frame only. Not every clone is retained; where verified, under half of the shortfall comes from an unresolved V gene, and the cause of the rest is unknown. The sample yields some 650,000 clones; 97% were counted once. Of the sample, around 0.06% is held by the ten largest clones. The sample comprised naive CD4+ T cells sorted from blood. The sample's cell subset or site label is to be understood as: CD45RA+ positively selected. The receptors were gathered from a woman aged 25 to 45 in good health.

CDR3 region: CASSPLDRPYEQYF. The CDR3 nucleotides read TGTGCCAGCAGCCCGCTCGACAGACCCTACGAGCAGTACTTC. This chain connects TRBV6-5 to TRBJ2-7; D is perhaps TRBD1 (5 bases). In germline, CDR1 is MNHEY, CDR2 SVGAGI. The germline V and J ends were trimmed by 6 bases and 2 bases, with 14 bases remaining between them. The CDR3 spans 14 residues.

The chain carries TRBV7-9 and TRBJ1-3; D not resolved. The CDR3 has 16 amino acids. Germline V gene data show CDR1 as SEHNR and CDR2 as FQNEAQ (reference sequence). The V end lost 3 bases, the J end lost 0 bases, and 12 bases lay between the germline ends. The CDR3 spells CASSFRPFDSGNTIYF. Written as DNA, the CDR3 is TGTGCCAGCAGCTTTCGCCCGTTCGACTCTGGAAACACCATATATTTT. The full variable domain, rest sourced from reference TRBV7-9 and TRBJ1-3, is DTGVSQNPRHKITKRGQNVTFRCDPISEHNRLYWYRQTLGQGPEFLTYFQNEAQLEKSRLLSDRFSAERPKGSFSTLEIQRTEQGDSAMYLCASSFRPFDSGNTIYFGEGSWLTVV.

The chain is built from TRBV10-1 and TRBJ1-1, with D uncertain. V was cut by 2 bases and J by 5 bases, with 9 bases left in between. CDR1 is WNHNN and CDR2 is SYGVQD in the germline V gene (reference sequence). CDR3 size: 13 residues. This chain's CDR3 is CASSEPACTEAFF. The DNA of the CDR3 is TGCGCCAGCAGTGAGCCCGCGTGTACTGAAGCTTTCTTT.

This chain uses TRBV28 with TRBJ1-2, with 7 bases that match TRBD1. The J segment lost 4 bases and the V segment lost 6 bases, leaving 8 bases of the junction unmatched. The CDR3 is made up of 14 amino acids. Germline assignment: CDR1 MDHEN and CDR2 SYDVKM. This CDR3 is CASRADGTAYGYTF. The CDR3 DNA reads TGTGCCAGCAGGGCCGACGGGACAGCCTATGGCTACACCTTC.

The chain recombines TRBV4-2 with TRBJ1-2, with D possibly matching TRBD1 (5 bases). This CDR3 contains 15 residues. Germline CDR1 is LGHNA and CDR2 is YNFKEQ. With 0 bases removed from V and 4 bases from J, the gap between germline ends came to 12 bases. The DNA for the CDR3 is TGTGCCAGCAGCCAAGATCACCAGGGAGGCTATGGCTACACCTTC. It specifies CASSQDHQGGYGYTF.

This chain joins TRBV19 and TRBJ1-2; D gene uncertain. Trimming stripped 3 bases from V and 4 bases from J, with 9 bases between. Germline assignment: CDR1 LNHDA and CDR2 SQIVND (reference sequence). There are 13 residues in the CDR3. Here the CDR3 reads CASSIDQTYGYTF. As DNA, the CDR3 is TGTGCCAGTAGTATCGACCAAACCTATGGCTACACCTTC.

The chain is built from TRBV28 and TRBJ1-2, with D tentatively TRBD1 (6 bases). The V gene lost 5 bases and the J gene lost 3 bases, with 16 bases spanning the gap. This CDR3 has 15 residues. Germline CDR1 and CDR2: MDHEN and SYDVKM. The CDR3 loop is CASSITGKRDYGYTF. The CDR3 DNA reads as TGTGCCAGCAGTATCACAGGGAAACGGGACTATGGCTACACCTTC.

On this clone itself: Other DNA sequences from this sample encode an identical CDR3 as well. This chain links TRBV11-2 with TRBJ2-7; 13 nucleotides match TRBD2. With V trimmed by 3 bases and J by 4 bases, 3 bases remained unmatched. Germline CDR1 is SGHAT and CDR2 is FQNNGV. The CDR3 totals 15 residues. The CDR3 DNA is TGTGCCAGCAGCTTGGGACTAGCGGGAACTTACGAGCAGTACTTC. It yields the protein CASSLGLAGTYEQYF.

The rearrangement uses TRBV6-5 and TRBJ1-2; 9 nucleotides match TRBD1. J gave up 4 bases and V 7 bases, and 10 bases lay outside the gene matches. The germline gives CDR1 MNHEY, CDR2 SVGAGI. The CDR3 is made up of 15 amino acids. The DNA of the CDR3 is TGTGCCAGCACCTCGGGACAGGGACCAATCTATGGCTACACCTTC. This encodes CASTSGQGPIYGYTF.

The rearrangement links TRBV7-6 to TRBJ2-2; D is unclear. V was pared by 0 bases and J by 1 base, with 12 bases between. Per the germline V gene, CDR1 is SGHVS and CDR2 is FNYEAQ. The CDR3 runs 17 residues. The CDR3 nucleotides are TGTGCCAGCAGCTTAGCGTTGTGGGAACGGAACACCGGGGAGCTGTTTTTT. This encodes CASSLALWERNTGELFF.

This chain uses TRBV6-5 with TRBJ1-6; D is unclear. The V gene lost 8 bases and the J gene lost 5 bases, with 16 bases spanning the gap. The CDR3 contains 15 residues. Germline CDR1 MNHEY, CDR2 SVGAGI. Written as DNA, the CDR3 is TGTGCCAGCCGGGTGGGCCCAAGTCATAATTCACCCCTCCACTTT. This sequence encodes CASRVGPSHNSPLHF.

V usage is TRBV29-1 and J usage is TRBJ2-3, with 11 bases fitting TRBD2. There are 13 residues in the CDR3. The trim removed 7 bases at V and 11 bases at J, leaving 11 bases unmatched. Germline-derived CDR1 and CDR2 are SQVTM and ANQGSEA. The CDR3 DNA reads TGCAGCGGCAGGACTAGCGGGTTTACGAGGCAGTATTTT. This gives the protein CSGRTSGFTRQYF.

This chain uses TRBV11-2 with TRBJ2-3; no definite D call. Trimming removed 1 base at V and 6 bases at J, with 8 bases between. This CDR3 contains 13 residues. CDR1 SGHAT and CDR2 FQNNGV come from the germline V gene. The CDR3, as DNA: TGTGCCAGCAGCTTAGTGTTATCCGATACGCAGTATTTT. Translating gives CASSLVLSDTQYF.

The V and J genes are TRBV30 and TRBJ2-7, with 9 bases fitting TRBD2. J was trimmed by 6 bases and V by 2 bases; bases with no gene match: 14. The CDR3 has 16 amino acids. The germline V gene has CDR1 GTSNPN and CDR2 SVGIG (reference sequence). The CDR3 nucleotides are TGTGCCTGGAGTTATCGCCCGGGCGGGAGGGCGGGCGAGCAGTACTTC. This codes for CAWSYRPGGRAGEQYF. The full variable domain, rest sourced from reference TRBV30 and TRBJ2-7, is SQTIHQWPATLVQPVGSPLSLECTVEGTSNPNLYWYRQAAGRGLQLLFYSVGIGQISSEVPQNLSASRPQDRQFILSSKKLLLSDSGFYLCAWSYRPGGRAGEQYFGPGTRLTVT.

This sequence joins TRBV7-9 and TRBJ2-2, with D uncertain. The V gene lost 1 base and the J gene lost 9 bases, with 9 bases spanning the gap. CDR1 is SEHNR and CDR2 is FQNEAQ in the germline V gene (reference sequence). CDR3 length: 13 amino acids. This CDR3 reads CASSLDPHRELFF. In DNA, the CDR3 is TGTGCCAGCAGCTTAGACCCTCACCGGGAGCTGTTTTTT.

The chain uses TRBV7-9 and TRBJ2-3; D unclear. The germline CDR1 and CDR2 sequences are SEHNR and FQNEAQ (reference sequence). Trimming pared 5 bases from V and 4 bases from J, leaving 10 bases between. The CDR3 covers 13 residues. CDR3 sequence (DNA): TGTGCCAGCAGCCGGTCTTACGCAGATACGCAGTATTTT. It is translated as CASSRSYADTQYF.

The chain couples TRBV6-6 to TRBJ1-1; the match to TRBD1 covers 8 bases. J was trimmed by 7 bases and V by 2 bases; bases with no gene match: 9. Germline CDR1 and CDR2: MNHNY and SVGAGI (reference sequence). The CDR3 extends over 15 amino acids. The CDR3 DNA reads TGTGCCAGCAGTTACACCGGACAGGGACAAGATGAAGCTTTCTTT. This gives the protein CASSYTGQGQDEAFF.

This sequence joins TRBV28 and TRBJ1-4; 8 bases match TRBD1. V dropped 5 bases and J dropped 4; count of bases not matched to a gene: 6. Germline-derived CDR1 and CDR2 are MDHEN and SYDVKM. The CDR3 loop spans 15 amino acids. CDR3 protein: CASSPGQGYNEKLFF. The CDR3 DNA follows: TGTGCCAGCAGTCCAGGACAGGGATATAATGAAAAACTGTTTTTT.

The sample holds one count of this clone. The chain joins TRBV11-2 to TRBJ2-7; D possibly corresponds to TRBD2 (5 bases). V dropped 5 bases and J dropped 6 bases, with 23 bases sitting between them. This CDR3 comprises 16 residues. Per germline, CDR1 SGHAT and CDR2 FQNNGV. DNA of the CDR3: TGTGCCAGCAGCACCCCTGGGGAGTTCATAGGCGGCGAGCAGTACTTC. The encoded protein is CASSTPGEFIGGEQYF.

In its sample, this clone was seen once. The chain links TRBV6-5 to TRBJ2-5, with 7 bases matching TRBD1. Trimming removed 6 bases from V and 2 bases from J; junction bases left unmatched: 9. CDR3 length: 15 residues. Germline V gives CDR1 MNHEY, CDR2 SVGAGI. The CDR3 DNA sequence: TGTGCCAGCAGCCCCCTCTCGACAGGGCAAGAGACCCAGTACTTC. Translating gives CASSPLSTGQETQYF.

This chain links TRBV10-2 with TRBJ1-2; D may be TRBD1 (5 bases). V shed 6 bases and J shed 8 bases, with 16 bases lying between them. This CDR3 spans 13 amino acids. Germline loops: CDR1 WSHSY, CDR2 SAAADI. CDR3: CASRRDGGYGYTF. The CDR3 nucleotides are TGCGCCAGCAGGAGGGATGGGGGGTACGGCTACACCTTC.

The chain uses TRBV5-1 and TRBJ1-1; D is uncertain. The CDR3 sequence is 18 residues long. The germline V gene encodes CDR1 SGHRS and CDR2 YFSETQ. V was pared by 4 bases and J by 7 bases, with 29 bases between. CDR3 DNA sequence: TGCGCCAGCAGCCGAACTGACTTATTTGGCGCCGCGACCGATGAAGCTTTCTTT. This sequence encodes CASSRTDLFGAATDEAFF.

The chain joins TRBV18 to TRBJ1-5; 10 bases agree with TRBD1. V gave up 2 bases and J gave up 6 bases; unmatched junction bases: 1. This CDR3 is built from 14 residues. Germline-derived CDR1 and CDR2 are KGHSH and LQKENI. CDR3 nucleotide sequence: TGTGCCAGCTCACCAGGGGACAGGGGTCAGCCCCAGCATTTT. Translating gives CASSPGDRGQPQHF.

The chain recombines TRBV4-1 with TRBJ1-1; TRBD1 agrees at 9 bases. V was clipped by 1 base and J by 7 bases; unmatched bases: 13. Germline CDR1 is MGHRA and CDR2 is YSYEKL. The CDR3 length is 17 residues. The CDR3 region is CASSQVSGTGMNLEAFF. CDR3 sequence (DNA): TGCGCCAGCAGCCAAGTATCGGGGACAGGGATGAATCTTGAAGCTTTCTTT.

The V call is TRBV7-9, the J call TRBJ2-1; D is undetermined. The CDR3 runs 12 residues. Trimming removed 4 bases from V and 3 bases from J, with 4 bases in between. Germline lookup yields CDR1 SEHNR and CDR2 FQNEAQ (reference sequence). CDR3 residues: CASSWDYNEQFF. The CDR3 DNA follows: TGTGCCAGCAGCTGGGACTACAATGAGCAGTTCTTC. The full variable domain, its missing parts supplied by reference TRBV7-9 and TRBJ2-1, is DTGVSQNPRHKITKRGQNVTFRCDPISEHNRLYWYRQTLGQGPEFLTYFQNEAQLEKSRLLSDRFSAERPKGSFSTLEIQRTEQGDSAMYLCASSWDYNEQFFGPGTRLTVL.

This clone has only one observation. This sequence joins TRBV7-2 and TRBJ2-3; D is perhaps TRBD1 or TRBD2 (5 bases each). Germline CDR1 SGHTA, CDR2 FQGNSA. This CDR3 is built from 15 residues. V shed 2 bases and J shed 2 bases, with 11 bases lying between them. The chain's CDR3 is CASSLSGTLTDTQYF. CDR3 bases: TGTGCCAGCAGCTTATCCGGGACCCTCACAGATACGCAGTATTTT.

V gene TRBV28 combines with J gene TRBJ1-5; TRBD1 matches 8 bases. The germline V gene has CDR1 MDHEN and CDR2 SYDVKM. The trim removed 0 bases at V and 4 bases at J, leaving 5 bases unmatched. CDR3 length: 16 residues. The CDR3 DNA reads as TGTGCCAGCAGTTTATGGGACAGGGTTACGAATCAGCCCCAGCATTTT. It yields the protein CASSLWDRVTNQPQHF.

J is TRBJ1-1 and V is TRBV28, with 8 bases fitting TRBD1. The CDR3 loop spans 13 amino acids. Germline V gives CDR1 MDHEN, CDR2 SYDVKM. J gave up 3 bases and V 8 bases, and 5 bases lay outside the gene matches. In nucleotides, the CDR3 is TGTGCCAGCGATGAACAGGGGGACACTGAAGCTTTCTTT. Protein: CASDEQGDTEAFF.

CDR3 amino acids: CASSLGEGLMNTEAFF. CDR3 nucleotides: TGTGCCAGCTCCCTCGGGGAAGGCCTAATGAACACTGAAGCTTTCTTT. The chain combines TRBV18 with TRBJ1-1, with unresolved D. This CDR3 spans 16 amino acids. Trimming removed 6 bases from V and 0 bases from J, with 17 bases in between. Germline assignment: CDR1 KGHSH and CDR2 LQKENI.